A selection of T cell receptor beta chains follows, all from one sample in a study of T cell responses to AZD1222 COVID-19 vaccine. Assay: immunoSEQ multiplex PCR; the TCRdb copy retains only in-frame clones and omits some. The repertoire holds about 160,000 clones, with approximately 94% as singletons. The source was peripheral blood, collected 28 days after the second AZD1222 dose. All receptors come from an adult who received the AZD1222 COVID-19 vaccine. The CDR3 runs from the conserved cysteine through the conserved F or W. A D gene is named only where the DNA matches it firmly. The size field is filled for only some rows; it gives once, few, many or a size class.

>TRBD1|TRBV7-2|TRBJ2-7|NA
CASSFKTGLAYEQYF
TGTGCCAGCAGCTTCAAGACAGGGCTAGCCTACGAGCAGTACTTC
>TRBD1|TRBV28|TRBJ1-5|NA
CASSQGAVLQPQHF
TGTGCCAGCAGCCAGGGGGCTGTTCTTCAGCCCCAGCATTTT
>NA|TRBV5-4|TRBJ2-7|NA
CASSLASTGEIYEQYF
TGTGCCAGCAGCTTGGCGTCAACAGGTGAAATCTACGAGCAGTACTTC
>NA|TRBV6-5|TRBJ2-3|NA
CASQAGVTSTDTQYF
TGTGCCAGCCAGGCGGGTGTAACTAGCACAGATACGCAGTATTTT
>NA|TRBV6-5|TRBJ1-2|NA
CASTSAGLLYGYTF
TGTGCCAGCACCTCCGCCGGGCTACTATATGGCTACACCTTC
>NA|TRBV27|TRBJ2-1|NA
CASSFGQNYNEQFF
TGTGCCAGCAGTTTTGGGCAGAACTACAATGAGCAGTTCTTC
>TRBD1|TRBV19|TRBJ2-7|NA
CASTGQDRYEQYF
TGTGCCAGTACCGGACAGGACCGCTACGAGCAGTACTTC
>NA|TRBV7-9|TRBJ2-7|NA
CASSSPRRQTYEQYF
TGTGCCAGCAGCTCGCCTAGAAGGCAAACCTACGAGCAGTACTTC
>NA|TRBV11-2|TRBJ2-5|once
CASSSEPRSQYF
TGTGCCAGCAGCTCCGAGCCGAGGTCACAGTACTTC
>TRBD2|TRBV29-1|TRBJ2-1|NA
CSGLAGGEQFF
TGCAGCGGGCTAGCGGGTGGTGAGCAGTTCTTC
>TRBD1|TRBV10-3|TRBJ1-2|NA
CAITPDRGEGYTF
TGTGCCATCACCCCAGACAGGGGCGAGGGCTACACCTTC
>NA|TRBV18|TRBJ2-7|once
CASSGAEEQYF
TGTGCCAGCTCCGGGGCCGAAGAGCAGTACTTC
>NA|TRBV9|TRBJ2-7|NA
CASSVGQGLGQQYF
TGTGCCAGCAGCGTAGGTCAAGGTTTGGGACAACAGTACTTC
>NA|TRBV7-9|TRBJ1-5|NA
CASSYRDQPQHF
TGTGCCAGCAGCTACAGGGATCAGCCCCAGCATTTT
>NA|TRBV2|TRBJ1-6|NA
CASIRDRRSYNSPLHF
TGTGCCAGCATTAGGGATCGGAGATCCTATAATTCACCCCTCCACTTT
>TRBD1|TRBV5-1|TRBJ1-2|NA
CASSLDGTASVGYTF
TGCGCCAGCAGCTTGGACGGGACAGCTTCTGTTGGCTACACCTTC
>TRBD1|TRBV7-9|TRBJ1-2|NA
CASSSDRDGYGYTF
TGTGCCAGCAGCTCCGACAGGGACGGCTATGGCTACACCTTC
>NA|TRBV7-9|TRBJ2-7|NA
CASSLVAGAYEQYF
TGTGCCAGCAGCTTAGTAGCAGGGGCGTACGAGCAGTACTTC
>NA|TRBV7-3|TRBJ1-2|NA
CASSPGEGYGYTF
TGTGCCAGCAGCCCAGGGGAGGGCTATGGCTACACCTTC
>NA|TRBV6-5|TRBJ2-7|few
CASRPGPYEQYF
TGTGCCAGCAGGCCAGGGCCCTACGAGCAGTACTTC
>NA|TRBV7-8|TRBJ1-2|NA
CASSSGTVVNYGYTF
TGTGCCAGCAGCTCCGGGACGGTCGTTAACTATGGCTACACCTTC
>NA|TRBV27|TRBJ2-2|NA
CASSLSWGGPGELFF
TGTGCCAGCAGTTTAAGTTGGGGAGGCCCCGGGGAGCTGTTTTTT